One T cell receptor (beta chain) is described in this entry. Its antigen is unidentified. After removal of 3 bases from V and 8 bases from J, the junction contained 2 bases not matched to a gene. CDR3 length: 14 amino acids. From germline, CDR1 is MDHEN and CDR2 SYDVKM. No patient had autoimmune disease or received systemic immunosuppression. The entry originates in a study of OX40 agonist ivuxolimab in advanced cancers. Study-level background: Patients were dosed intravenously with ivuxolimab at 0.01 to 10 mg/kg every 2 weeks.

Profiled with immunoSEQ multiplex PCR; TCRdb holds only in-frame clones, not every one. The sample contains around 70,000 clones, around four fifths of which appear only once. Points from the study as a whole: CD4+ and CD8+ blood T cells expanded clonally by week 6 at 0.1 to 3.0 mg/kg. In general, CD8+ T cells held more expanded clones than CD4+ did, on average.

This material consisted of CD4+ or CD8+ T cells sorted from blood, taken in a trial of the OX40 agonist ivuxolimab. The chain is built from TRBV28 and TRBJ1-4, with 11 bases lining up with TRBD1. The receptor was isolated from an adult with an advanced solid tumor such as melanoma, head and neck, liver or kidney cancer. CDR3 sequence (DNA): TGTGCCAGCAGTTTGGGGACAGGGGGGGAAAAACTGTTTTTT. Translating gives CASSLGTGGEKLFF.